These T cell receptor beta chains were read from a single sample in a study of response to subunit inactivated influenza vaccine. Each CDR3 protein is one row after TCRdb ran MiXCR on the RT-PCR reads. The repertoire consists of roughly 650,000 distinct CDR3 sequences, with approximately 14% occurring once and the leading ten covering 9.5% to 13%. The sample here was PBMCs from blood, taken 11 to 12 days after vaccination. The source of these receptors is a man in his fifties or sixties who received an inactivated influenza vaccine. Both conserved end residues are part of each CDR3. Fields, in order: D gene, J gene, CDR3 length, V gene, CDR3 protein. D genes are given only for firm matches.

- | TRBJ2-1 | 14 | TRBV15 | CATSRDRTDNEQFF
TRBD1 | TRBJ1-1 | 13 | TRBV4-3 | CASSDRGATEAFF
- | TRBJ2-6 | 15 | TRBV10-3 | CAISAGLSGANVLTF
TRBD2 | TRBJ2-3 | 15 | TRBV11-2 | CASSWTSGGGDTQYF
- | TRBJ2-4 | 16 | TRBV4-1 | CASSQVTGVAKNIQYF
- | TRBJ1-5 | 14 | TRBV5-5 | CASSSVGQGQPQHF
- | TRBJ2-5 | 12 | TRBV6-2/TRBV6-3 | CASKVTGETQYF
- | TRBJ2-1 | 17 | TRBV20-1 | CSARPGRAGSSYNEQFF
- | TRBJ2-1 | 16 | TRBV20-1 | CCARDQGSFSYNEQFF
TRBD1 | TRBJ1-2 | 15 | TRBV5-1 | CASSLFGTGSYGYTF
- | TRBJ2-2 | 14 | TRBV7-9 | CASSPPNYPGELFF
- | TRBJ1-5 | 15 | TRBV20-1 | CSASKTGSSNQPQHF
- | TRBJ2-7 | 15 | TRBV3-1 | CASSPASASSYEQYF
- | TRBJ2-7 | 13 | TRBV29-1 | CSVGGNSANEQYF
TRBD1 | TRBJ2-3 | 18 | TRBV5-1 | CASSFWGTGSNLTDTQYF
- | TRBJ2-5 | 16 | TRBV7-2 | CASSSLVGSGYATQYF
- | TRBJ2-3 | 16 | TRBV21-1 | CASSKWERGSTDTQYF
TRBD2 | TRBJ2-7 | 16 | TRBV5-5 | CASSLDLAGAGYEQYF
TRBD1 | TRBJ2-7 | 15 | TRBV7-9 | CASSLGQGTLYEQYF
TRBD2 | TRBJ2-7 | 14 | TRBV20-1 | CSARGWSGSGEQYF